The 22 T cell receptor beta chains below come from one sample, sequenced in a study of T-cell memory formation after mild COVID-19. In TCRdb, the 5' RACE reads were re-called with MiXCR into one record per CDR3 protein. Of more than 400,000 distinct CDR3 sequences listed, about 18% were seen once; the top ten hold about 12%. Sequencing was performed on PBMCs or a T cell subset sorted from them (not recorded which). The receptors originated from an adult woman who had mild COVID-19 (a few samples of this study predate the infection). Cell type and time point are not known.

This clonotype was recorded many times. The CDR3 spells CASSLGDWVPQEQYF. DNA of the CDR3: TGTGCCAGCAGCTTAGGGGACTGGGTTCCGCAGGAGCAGTACTTC. V and J are TRBV7-9 and TRBJ2-7; perhaps TRBD2 as D (6 bases). CDR1 and CDR2 from the germline V gene are SEHNR and FQNEAQ (reference sequence). The length of the CDR3 is 15 residues. V was shortened by 1 base and J by 7 bases, with 17 bases between the two germline ends.

This clonotype occurred a few times. V gene TRBV19 combines with J gene TRBJ2-5; D is unclear. The CDR3 runs to 14 residues. V was pared by 3 bases and J by 1 base, with 9 bases between. Per germline, CDR1 LNHDA and CDR2 SQIVND (reference sequence). CDR3 bases: TGTGCCAGTAGTATCGGTCCAATCCAAGAGACCCAGTACTTC. It codes for CASSIGPIQETQYF.

This chain connects TRBV6-6 to TRBJ1-2; the D gene is possibly TRBD1 (5 bases). Trimming removed 2 bases at V and 3 bases at J, with 16 bases between. The V gene's germline CDR1 is MNHNY and CDR2 SVGAGI (reference sequence). This CDR3 has 16 amino acids. The CDR3 DNA sequence: TGTGCCAGCAGTTACCGTGTCATAGGGGTAGACTATGGCTACACCTTC. Residues: CASSYRVIGVDYGYTF.

The V gene is TRBV25-1, the J gene TRBJ2-7; 10 bases match TRBD2. V lost 5 bases and J lost 6; bases outside the gene matches: 4. CDR1 and CDR2 from the germline V gene are MGHDK and SYGVNS. The CDR3 has 13 residues. Written as DNA, the CDR3 is TGTGCCAGCAGTTCCAGCGGGAGGGCCGAGCAGTACTTC. Amino acid sequence: CASSSSGRAEQYF.

This clonotype was counted many times. The CDR3 region is CSVEDGPGETGTQYF. Here the CDR3 DNA reads TGCAGCGTTGAAGATGGTCCAGGGGAAACTGGTACGCAGTATTTT. This chain links TRBV29-1 with TRBJ2-3, with D maybe TRBD1 (6 bases). V was trimmed by 0 bases and J by 8 bases, leaving 18 bases between them. There are 15 residues in the CDR3. CDR1 is SQVTM and CDR2 is ANQGSEA in the germline V gene.

This clonotype has ten or more counts. The chain links TRBV5-1 to TRBJ1-5; the D is unclear. The V gene lost 0 bases and the J gene lost 7 bases, with 11 bases spanning the gap. The CDR3 length is 14 residues. CDR1 SGHRS and CDR2 YFSETQ come from the germline V gene. CDR3 amino acids: CASSLGSHGQPQHF. The CDR3 DNA is TGCGCCAGCAGCTTGGGGTCCCACGGGCAGCCCCAGCATTTT.

The gene calls are TRBV29-1 and TRBJ2-1, with a possible D match to TRBD2 (6 bases). V lost 5 bases and J 10 bases, leaving 36 bases between the germline ends. Per germline, CDR1 SQVTM and CDR2 ANQGSEA. This CDR3 spans 19 amino acids. The CDR3: CSVLNPSGRAERTIAEQFF. The CDR3 nucleotides read TGCAGCGTTTTGAACCCCAGCGGTCGGGCCGAGAGGACTATCGCGGAGCAGTTCTTC.

This sequence joins TRBV7-9 and TRBJ2-7; no definite D call. Germline V gene data show CDR1 as SEHNR and CDR2 as FQNEAQ (reference sequence). This CDR3 spans 16 amino acids. V was clipped by 2 bases and J by 0 bases, with 14 bases between them. CDR3 bases: TGTGCCAGCAGCTTAATGAACGGACCGAGCTCCTACGAGCAGTACTTC. Residues: CASSLMNGPSSYEQYF.

The chain carries TRBV3-1 and TRBJ2-5, with D uncertain. The V and J ends lost 2 bases and 5 bases respectively, with 12 bases between them. This CDR3 has 14 residues. Germline-derived CDR1 and CDR2 are LGHDT and YNNKEL (reference sequence). CDR3 residues: CASSQLSVRETQYF. The CDR3, as DNA: TGTGCCAGCAGCCAACTCTCGGTGAGGGAGACCCAGTACTTC.

This clonotype has only a few counts. The chain combines TRBV25-1 with TRBJ2-3; 13 bases fit TRBD2. This CDR3 region has 15 residues. Losses at the gene ends were 2 bases for V and 5 bases for J; bases not matched to a gene: 1. Germline V gene data show CDR1 as MGHDK and CDR2 as SYGVNS. CDR3 region: CASSERTSGRDTQYF. Here the CDR3 DNA reads TGTGCCAGCAGTGAACGGACTAGCGGGAGAGATACGCAGTATTTT. The variable domain in full, with the rest retrieved from reference TRBV25-1 and TRBJ2-3, is EADIYQTPRYLVIGTGKKITLECSQTMGHDKMYWYQQDPGMELHLIHYSYGVNSTEKGDLSSESTVSRIRTEHFPLTLESARPSHTSQYLCASSERTSGRDTQYFGPGTRLTVL.

The chain joins TRBV11-2 to TRBJ2-2, with D possibly matching TRBD2 (6 bases). The CDR3 is 15 amino acids. The germline V gene encodes CDR1 SGHAT and CDR2 FQNNGV. V was cut by 4 bases and J by 5 bases, with 14 bases left in between. The CDR3 DNA reads as TGTGCCAGCAGCTCCTTGACTAGTCGGACCGGGGAGCTGTTTTTT. As protein: CASSSLTSRTGELFF.

The chain employs TRBV3-1 and TRBJ1-5; TRBD1 matches at 10 bases. Germline V gene data show CDR1 as LGHDT and CDR2 as YNNKEL (reference sequence). The CDR3 covers 16 residues. V dropped 1 base and J dropped 0; count of bases not matched to a gene: 0. The CDR3 nucleotides are TGTGCCAGCAGCCAAGGGGACAGGGGTAGCAATCAGCCCCAGCATTTT. It encodes CASSQGDRGSNQPQHF.

Only a few counts were recorded for this clonotype. The gene calls are TRBV29-1 and TRBJ2-5, with TRBD2 matching 7 bases. Trimming at V came to 4 bases and at J to 10 bases, leaving 3 bases not matched to a gene. Germline CDR1 is SQVTM and CDR2 is ANQGSEA. CDR3 length: 10 amino acids. CDR3 in DNA: TGCAGCGTTGTGGCTAGCGGCCAGTACTTC. Its protein product is CSVVASGQYF.

This clonotype has only a few counts. The chain recombines TRBV5-1 with TRBJ2-1; D call uncertain. The CDR3 contains 14 residues. Germline loops: CDR1 SGHRS, CDR2 YFSETQ. V was cut by 0 bases and J by 7 bases, with 11 bases left in between. CDR3 region: CASSLAIVKNEQFF. Written as DNA, the CDR3 is TGCGCCAGCAGCTTGGCCATAGTTAAGAATGAGCAGTTCTTC.

This chain connects TRBV11-2 to TRBJ2-7; 9 bases line up with TRBD1. In germline, CDR1 is SGHAT, CDR2 FQNNGV. There are 15 residues in the CDR3. V shed 5 bases and J 3 bases; nucleotides not matched to a gene: 8. The CDR3 region is CASSPTKGQGYEQYF. In DNA form, the CDR3 reads TGTGCCAGCAGCCCGACAAAGGGACAGGGCTACGAGCAGTACTTC.

The chain carries TRBV3-1 and TRBJ2-1; no definite D call. This CDR3 region has 13 residues. Per the germline V gene, CDR1 is LGHDT and CDR2 is YNNKEL (reference sequence). V lost 3 bases, J lost 6 bases, and 9 bases lay in between. The CDR3 DNA sequence: TGTGCCAGCAGCCATCTGCCTACCAATGAGCAGTTCTTC. Its translation: CASSHLPTNEQFF.

J is TRBJ2-3 and V is TRBV3-1, with TRBD2 identical over 14 bases. Germline V gives CDR1 LGHDT, CDR2 YNNKEL (reference sequence). Trimming cost V 1 base and J 10 bases; bases outside gene matches: 10. The CDR3 runs to 17 residues. The CDR3 here is CASSQGSPGTSGGAQYF. The CDR3 DNA reads TGTGCCAGCAGCCAAGGATCGCCCGGGACTAGCGGGGGTGCGCAGTATTTT.

The genes are TRBV7-9 and TRBJ1-2; tentative D call: TRBD1 (6 bases). Deletions cut 1 base from V and 4 bases from J, with 13 bases between. Germline assignment: CDR1 SEHNR and CDR2 FQNEAQ (reference sequence). This CDR3 contains 15 residues. The CDR3 bases are TGTGCCAGCAGCTTAGACAGGGTATCGTTCTATGGCTACACCTTC. Translating it yields CASSLDRVSFYGYTF.

CDR3 sequence: CASTPGVPSYEQYF. The CDR3 bases are TGTGCCAGCACCCCAGGAGTACCCTCCTACGAGCAGTACTTC. The J gene is TRBJ2-7, the V gene TRBV12-3 or TRBV12-4; no definite D call. Trimming took 7 bases from V and 0 from J, leaving 13 bases between them. This CDR3 region has 14 residues.

The chain carries TRBV7-9 and TRBJ2-5, with 14 positions matching TRBD2. V shed 4 bases, J shed 7 bases, and the junction held 17 bases outside the gene matches. Germline CDR1 and CDR2: SEHNR and FQNEAQ (reference sequence). This CDR3 is 19 amino acids long. The CDR3 reads CASSSGQEKGLAGVGTQYF. CDR3 nucleotide sequence: TGTGCCAGCAGCTCGGGACAGGAGAAGGGACTAGCGGGAGTCGGGACCCAGTACTTC.

The table lists this clonotype with a few counts. V is TRBV4-2 and J is TRBJ2-3; D gene ambiguous. The germline V gene encodes CDR1 LGHNA and CDR2 YNFKEQ. V lost 4 bases and J 4 bases, leaving 6 bases between the germline ends. The CDR3 is 12 residues long. The CDR3 loop reads CASSRLADTQYF. CDR3 bases: TGTGCCAGCAGCCGCCTAGCAGATACGCAGTATTTT.

V and J are TRBV14 and TRBJ2-3; the D is unclear. The length of the CDR3 is 16 residues. V was pared by 0 bases and J by 4 bases, with 14 bases between. The germline CDR1 and CDR2 sequences are SGHDN and FVKESK. In DNA form, the CDR3 reads TGTGCCAGCAGCCAAGATCGATTCCTAGGGCCAGATACGCAGTATTTT. Its translation: CASSQDRFLGPDTQYF.